In its sample, the clone carrying this T cell receptor beta chain was seen a few times. The study ran its PCR with 60 Vbeta and 13 Jbeta primers. Measured with immunoSEQ multiplex PCR; TCRdb has only the in-frame clones, and not every one. This sample has about 140,000 clones, with approximately 84% found just once. This CDR3 comprises 16 residues. V was clipped by 0 bases and J by 7 bases; unmatched bases: 7. Germline lookup yields CDR1 LGHNA and CDR2 YNFKEQ. This sample was included in a study of cytomegalovirus exposure and HLA in healthy donors. The receptor comes from a man aged 25-45 years in good health and CMV-seropositive. The chain recombines TRBV4-2 with TRBJ2-1; TRBD2 aligns across 9 bases. Sequencing input: PBMCs. DNA of the CDR3: TGTGCCAGCAGCCAAGATGAGGGACTAGCCGGGAATGAGCAGTTCTTC. Translation: CASSQDEGLAGNEQFF.